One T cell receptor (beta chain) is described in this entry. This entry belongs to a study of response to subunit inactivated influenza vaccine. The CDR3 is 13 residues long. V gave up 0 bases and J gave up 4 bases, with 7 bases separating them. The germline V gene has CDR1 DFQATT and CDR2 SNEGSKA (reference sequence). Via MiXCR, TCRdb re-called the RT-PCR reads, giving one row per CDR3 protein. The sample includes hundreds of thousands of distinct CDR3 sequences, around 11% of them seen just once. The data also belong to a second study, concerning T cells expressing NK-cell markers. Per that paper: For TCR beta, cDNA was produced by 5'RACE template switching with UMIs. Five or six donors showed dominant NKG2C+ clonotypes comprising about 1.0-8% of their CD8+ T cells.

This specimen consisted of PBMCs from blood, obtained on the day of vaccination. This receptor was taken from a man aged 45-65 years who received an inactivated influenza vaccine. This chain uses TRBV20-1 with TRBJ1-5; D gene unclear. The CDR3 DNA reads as TGCAGTGCTAGAGACAGCGCAAATCAGCCCCAGCATTTT. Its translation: CSARDSANQPQHF.